Listed below are T cell receptor beta chains from one sample, sequenced in a study of CD8 T cells in Susac syndrome. TCRdb ran MiXCR on the immunoSEQ multiplex PCR reads and lists one entry per CDR3 protein. This table has 200,000 to 250,000 distinct CDR3 sequences, roughly 94% appearing once. Sample: CD4+ T cells from PBMCs. The receptors were gathered from a human donor with multiple sclerosis. Each CDR3 is given with its conserved first and last residue. The D gene is left open where the match is weak. Expanded clones are given a class, and other clones once, few, many or no size at all.

J: TRBJ2-3
V: TRBV20-1
D: -
size: -
DNA: TGCAGTGCTAGTCCAGGGGCTAGCACAGATACGCAGTATTTT
CDR3: CSASPGASTDTQYF

J: TRBJ2-7
V: TRBV30
D: -
size: -
DNA: TGTGCCTGGAGTGACAGGGACGAGCAGTACTTC
CDR3: CAWSDRDEQYF

J: TRBJ2-5
V: TRBV15
D: -
size: -
DNA: TGTGCCACCAGCCCCCGTCTGGGGCGAGAGACCCAGTACTTC
CDR3: CATSPRLGRETQYF

J: TRBJ2-7
V: TRBV9
D: -
size: few
DNA: TGTGCCAGCAGCGTAACTGGGCTCGGCGAGCAGTACTTC
CDR3: CASSVTGLGEQYF

J: TRBJ1-6
V: TRBV30
D: -
size: -
DNA: TGTGCCTGGAGTGTACGGTTCCGCTGGACCCTCCACTTT
CDR3: CAWSVRFRWTLHF

J: TRBJ2-1
V: TRBV29-1
D: -
size: -
DNA: TGCAGCGTTGAAATGGGGGGTACTGGCAATGAGCAGTTCTTC
CDR3: CSVEMGGTGNEQFF

J: TRBJ2-7
V: TRBV28
D: -
size: -
DNA: TGTGCCAGCAGTTCGTATACCCGTAACTACGAGCAGTACTTC
CDR3: CASSSYTRNYEQYF

J: TRBJ2-5
V: TRBV3-1
D: -
size: -
DNA: TGTGCCAGCAGCCGACGATCCGGGCAAGAGACCCAGTACTTC
CDR3: CASSRRSGQETQYF

J: TRBJ1-5
V: TRBV5-1
D: -
size: -
DNA: TGCGCCAGCAGCCCCCATATGGCCGGGCAGCCCCAGCATTTT
CDR3: CASSPHMAGQPQHF

J: TRBJ1-6
V: TRBV28
D: TRBD1
size: once
DNA: TGTGCCAGCAAGTGGACAGGGGATTCACCCCTCCACTTT
CDR3: CASKWTGDSPLHF

J: TRBJ1-1
V: TRBV25-1
D: -
size: -
DNA: TGTGCCAGCAGTGACAGGGTGAACACTGAAGCTTTCTTT
CDR3: CASSDRVNTEAFF

J: TRBJ2-1
V: TRBV9
D: -
size: -
DNA: TGTGCCAGCAGCGTAGGAGTGTTTGGGGGCACTGAGCAGTTCTTC
CDR3: CASSVGVFGGTEQFF

J: TRBJ1-2
V: TRBV27
D: TRBD1
size: -
DNA: TGTGCCAGCAGTTTACGGGGGGACAGGGGCTATGGCTACACCTTC
CDR3: CASSLRGDRGYGYTF

J: TRBJ2-1
V: TRBV6-1
D: -
size: -
DNA: TGTGCCAGCAGCACCCGGGGACCACCTACCTGGGATGAGCAGTTCTTC
CDR3: CASSTRGPPTWDEQFF

J: TRBJ1-1
V: TRBV4-2
D: TRBD1
size: -
DNA: TGTGCCAGCAGCCCTTCGGACAGGGGGAACACTGAAGCTTTCTTT
CDR3: CASSPSDRGNTEAFF

J: TRBJ2-3
V: TRBV29-1
D: TRBD2
size: -
DNA: TGCAGCTCCCGGGCGGGGGTAGATACGCAGTATTTT
CDR3: CSSRAGVDTQYF

J: TRBJ2-1
V: TRBV5-4
D: -
size: -
DNA: TGTGCCAGCAGCTTGGGGGCGGACGGACATGAGCAGTTCTTC
CDR3: CASSLGADGHEQFF

J: TRBJ1-1
V: TRBV30
D: -
size: -
DNA: TGTGCCTGGAGATCAGGGGTATTGGCTTTCTTT
CDR3: CAWRSGVLAFF

J: TRBJ2-1
V: TRBV30
D: TRBD2
size: -
DNA: TGTGCCTCCTGGACTAGCGGGGGGGCGTCTGAGGGCGATGAGCAGTTCTTC
CDR3: CASWTSGGASEGDEQFF

J: TRBJ2-3
V: TRBV3-1
D: -
size: -
DNA: TGTGCCAGCAGTGAGGTCAGGGGAGATACGCAGTATTTT
CDR3: CASSEVRGDTQYF

J: TRBJ2-7
V: TRBV5-1
D: -
size: -
DNA: TGCGCCAGCAGCCTTCCCAGACGGGACTCCTACGAGCAGTACTTC
CDR3: CASSLPRRDSYEQYF

J: TRBJ1-6
V: TRBV20-1
D: -
size: -
DNA: TGCAGTGCTAGAGGACCGGGACCTTCCTTGGCCCTCCACTTT
CDR3: CSARGPGPSLALHF

J: TRBJ2-1
V: TRBV3-1
D: TRBD2
size: once
DNA: TGTGCCAGCAGCCAGACTAGCGTAGGGAATGAGCAGTTCTTC
CDR3: CASSQTSVGNEQFF

J: TRBJ1-5
V: TRBV4-2
D: -
size: -
DNA: TGTGCCAGCAGCCCGAGTCAGGAGCACAATCAGCCCCAGCATTTT
CDR3: CASSPSQEHNQPQHF

J: TRBJ2-7
V: TRBV6-5
D: -
size: -
DNA: TGTGCCATCCGCCGCTCGGGGCCACCTTACGAGCAGTACTTC
CDR3: CAIRRSGPPYEQYF

J: TRBJ2-1
V: TRBV24-1
D: -
size: -
DNA: TGTGCCACCGGAACCTACAATGAGCAGTTCTTC
CDR3: CATGTYNEQFF

J: TRBJ2-1
V: TRBV20-1
D: TRBD1
size: -
DNA: TGCAGTGCTAGAGATTCAGGGGGCCCGAACAATGAGCAGTTCTTC
CDR3: CSARDSGGPNNEQFF

J: TRBJ1-1
V: TRBV30
D: TRBD1
size: -
DNA: TGTGCCTGGAACAGGGGGCCGAACACTGAAGCTTTCTTT
CDR3: CAWNRGPNTEAFF

J: TRBJ1-6
V: TRBV15
D: TRBD1
size: -
DNA: TGTGCCACCAGCAGAGATAAAGGACAGGGGTATAATTCACCCCTCCACTTT
CDR3: CATSRDKGQGYNSPLHF

J: TRBJ2-5
V: TRBV3-1
D: -
size: -
DNA: TGTGCCAGCAGCCAAACGGGACGCCCTCGAGAGACCCAGTACTTC
CDR3: CASSQTGRPRETQYF

J: TRBJ2-3
V: TRBV5-1
D: TRBD2
size: -
DNA: TGCGCCAGCAGCTCCCCCGCCCCGGGGAGGGGCACAGATACGCAGTATTTT
CDR3: CASSSPAPGRGTDTQYF

J: TRBJ1-2
V: TRBV7-2
D: TRBD1
size: -
DNA: TGTGCCAGCAGCCCCCAGGGGGGTCCTTTCTATGGCTACACCTTC
CDR3: CASSPQGGPFYGYTF

J: TRBJ2-5
V: TRBV6-5
D: -
size: -
DNA: TGTGCCAGCAGTTACCTCGACGGCCAAGAGACCCAGTACTTC
CDR3: CASSYLDGQETQYF

J: TRBJ1-4
V: TRBV20-1
D: -
size: -
DNA: TGCAGTGCTAGAGAGCAGGGTGAAAAACTGTTTTTT
CDR3: CSAREQGEKLFF

J: TRBJ1-6
V: TRBV20-1
D: -
size: -
DNA: TGCAGTGCTAGAGACAGGGGAGAGTCACCCCTCCACTTT
CDR3: CSARDRGESPLHF

J: TRBJ2-3
V: TRBV20-1
D: -
size: once
DNA: TGCAGTGCCGCTAGTAGACCGGATACGCAGTATTTT
CDR3: CSAASRPDTQYF

J: TRBJ1-1
V: TRBV29-1
D: -
size: -
DNA: TGCAGCGTTGTACAGGGAAGCACTGAAGCTTTCTTT
CDR3: CSVVQGSTEAFF

J: TRBJ1-1
V: TRBV21-1
D: -
size: -
DNA: TGTGCCAGCAGCTATGAAGACAGTGAAGCTTTCTTT
CDR3: CASSYEDSEAFF

J: TRBJ2-7
V: TRBV29-1
D: -
size: -
DNA: TGCAGCGGATCCGTCCGGGACACCTACGAGCAGTACTTC
CDR3: CSGSVRDTYEQYF

J: TRBJ2-1
V: TRBV3-1
D: -
size: -
DNA: TGTGCCAGCAGCCTTCTGGGGGCCGATAAGGATGAGCAGTTCTTC
CDR3: CASSLLGADKDEQFF

J: TRBJ1-1
V: TRBV9
D: -
size: -
DNA: TGTGCCAGCATCGAAGACAGAGGGAGCACTGAAGCTTTCTTT
CDR3: CASIEDRGSTEAFF

J: TRBJ2-5
V: TRBV20-1
D: TRBD2
size: once
DNA: TGCAGTGCTAGGCCGAGCGGGGTTAACCAAGAGACCCAGTACTTC
CDR3: CSARPSGVNQETQYF

J: TRBJ2-3
V: TRBV12-5
D: TRBD2
size: once
DNA: TGTGCTAGTGGGGGTGCACTAGCGGATACGCAGTATTTT
CDR3: CASGGALADTQYF

J: TRBJ2-5
V: TRBV20-1
D: TRBD1
size: -
DNA: TGCAGTGCTAGTAAAGACAGGGGAGTCGGGCAACAGACCCAGTACTTC
CDR3: CSASKDRGVGQQTQYF

J: TRBJ2-1
V: TRBV7-9
D: TRBD1
size: -
DNA: TGTGCCACCGTCAGGGGGAGCTCCTACAATGAGCAGTTCTTC
CDR3: CATVRGSSYNEQFF

J: TRBJ2-1
V: TRBV12-3/TRBV12-4
D: TRBD2
size: -
DNA: TGTGCCAGCAGTTACTCTAGCGGGGGGTGGAATGAGCAGTTCTTC
CDR3: CASSYSSGGWNEQFF

J: TRBJ2-7
V: TRBV4-2
D: TRBD1
size: -
DNA: TGTGCCAGCAGTCAAAGGGACAGGGGCTACGAGCAGTACTTC
CDR3: CASSQRDRGYEQYF

J: TRBJ2-5
V: TRBV20-1
D: -
size: -
DNA: TGCAGTGCCGCCAGGGACCAAGAGACCCAGTACTTC
CDR3: CSAARDQETQYF

J: TRBJ1-2
V: TRBV11-1
D: -
size: -
DNA: TGTGCCAGCACTTTGGGTGTCGGGACGCGACATTATGGCTACACCTTC
CDR3: CASTLGVGTRHYGYTF

J: TRBJ1-1
V: TRBV18
D: -
size: -
DNA: TGTGCCAGCTCACCGGGGGGAGTCACTGAAGCTTTCTTT
CDR3: CASSPGGVTEAFF

J: TRBJ2-1
V: TRBV6-2/TRBV6-3
D: -
size: -
DNA: TGTGCCAGCACTCAGACTAGGACCGCCACGCAGTTCTTC
CDR3: CASTQTRTATQFF

J: TRBJ2-2
V: TRBV20-1
D: TRBD2
size: once
DNA: TGCAGTGGAACTAGCGCGACGTCCGGGGAGCTGTTTTTT
CDR3: CSGTSATSGELFF

J: TRBJ2-5
V: TRBV29-1
D: TRBD2
size: -
DNA: TGCAGCGCCGGGACTAGCGTGCGGGAGACCCAGTACTTC
CDR3: CSAGTSVRETQYF

J: TRBJ1-2
V: TRBV29-1
D: -
size: -
DNA: TGCAGCGTTGATCAGGGAGACGGCTACACCTTC
CDR3: CSVDQGDGYTF

J: TRBJ1-2
V: TRBV20-1
D: TRBD1
size: once
DNA: TGCAGTGCTAGAGATCTCGACCGGGACAGGGGGCCGAGATATGGCTACACCTTC
CDR3: CSARDLDRDRGPRYGYTF